These 13 T cell receptor beta chains originate from one sample sequenced in a study of blood T cell repertoires in COVID-19. Sequencing used immunoSEQ multiplex PCR; TCRdb keeps in-frame clones, though not all of them. The sample records a few hundred thousand clones, roughly 85% being singletons. The sequenced sample consisted of peripheral blood. These TCRs come from a woman in her sixties or seventies with COVID-19, enrolled during active disease.

This clone was observed a handful of times. This chain uses TRBV27 with TRBJ2-7; 8 nucleotides agree with TRBD1. Unmatched junction bases numbered 6, after V lost 4 bases and J lost 7 bases. Germline CDR1 and CDR2: MNHEY and SMNVEV (reference sequence). There are 13 residues in the CDR3. This CDR3 reads CASSSDREGEQYF. CDR3 nucleotides: TGTGCCAGCAGTTCGGACAGGGAAGGAGAGCAGTACTTC.

This clone has only a few counts. The CDR3 DNA is TGTGCCAGCAGCTCCACAGGGGCTAGAAGCTCCTACGAGCAGTACTTC. It encodes CASSSTGARSSYEQYF. The chain has TRBV11-2 and TRBJ2-7; 7 bases match TRBD1. With 4 bases clipped from V and 0 bases from J, the junction kept 9 bases outside the gene matches. Germline V gene sequence: CDR1 SGHAT, CDR2 FQNNGV. The CDR3 contains 16 residues. The entire variable domain, with the rest obtained from reference TRBV11-2 and TRBJ2-7, is as follows: EAGVAQSPRYKIIEKRQSVAFWCNPISGHATLYWYQQILGQGPKLLIQFQNNGVVDDSQLPKDRFSAERLKGVDSTLKIQPAKLEDSAVYLCASSSTGARSSYEQYFGPGTRLTVT.

The chain combines TRBV29-1 with TRBJ2-3; TRBD2 matches 8 bases. V trimming: 3 bases; J trimming: 1 base; junction bases outside the gene matches: 9. This CDR3 has 16 residues. CDR1 and CDR2 (germline): SQVTM, ANQGSEA. The CDR3 DNA is TGCAGCGTTGATCTTCGGTTGACTAGCGGCACAGATACGCAGTATTTT. Translating it yields CSVDLRLTSGTDTQYF.

The rearrangement joins TRBV5-1 to TRBJ2-2; the match to TRBD2 covers 7 bases. V lost 0 bases, J lost 1 base, and 6 bases stayed unmatched. CDR3 length: 17 residues. Germline V CDR1 and CDR2: SGHRS, YFSETQ. The CDR3 DNA reads TGCGCCAGCAGCTTGGCTGGGGGGGTCCTGAACACCGGGGAGCTGTTTTTT. Translated: CASSLAGGVLNTGELFF.

This clone was observed once. This chain links TRBV27 with TRBJ1-6, with 9 bases aligning to TRBD1. Germline values: CDR1 MNHEY, CDR2 SMNVEV (reference sequence). The CDR3 length is 17 residues. Trimming took 4 bases from V and 7 from J; bases not matched to a gene: 11. CDR3 bases: TGTGCCAGCAGTTCCCCAGGACAGGGGAAGGGCAATTCACCCCTCCACTTT. Amino acids: CASSSPGQGKGNSPLHF.

Note on this clone: Distinct nucleotide sequences in the sample also encode this CDR3. The rearrangement uses TRBV7-2 and TRBJ1-1, with D possibly being TRBD1 (5 bases). CDR1 and CDR2 from the germline V gene are SGHTA and FQGNSA. The CDR3 has 14 amino acids. Trimming shortened V by 5 bases and J by 1 base, and 11 bases separated the two germline ends. The CDR3 region has the DNA TGTGCCAGCAGCCTGGGGGGATCGAACACTGAAGCTTTCTTT. Amino acids: CASSLGGSNTEAFF.

In DNA form, the CDR3 reads TGTGCCAGCAGCTCCTCGTCCAGGGGGCTAGGAAACACCATATATTTT. This codes for CASSSSSRGLGNTIYF. The chain couples TRBV7-8 to TRBJ1-3; 8 positions match TRBD1. The CDR3 runs 16 residues. Germline V CDR1 and CDR2: SGHVS, FQNEAQ. The V and J ends lost 4 bases and 4 bases, in that order; junction bases with no gene match: 9.

This clone came up once. The chain links TRBV5-1 to TRBJ2-2; 7 bases fit TRBD1. The CDR3 extends over 14 amino acids. Germline V gene sequence: CDR1 SGHRS, CDR2 YFSETQ. The V and J ends lost 7 bases and 6 bases, in that order; junction bases with no gene match: 9. The CDR3 region has the DNA TGCGCCAGCTCTCAGTCAGGGGGTCCCGGGGAGCTGTTTTTT. Its translation: CASSQSGGPGELFF.

The rearrangement links TRBV21-1 to TRBJ2-3; the table's D call of TRBD2 was not tested on the DNA. TRBV21-1 is an annotated pseudogene. The CDR3 sequence is 16 residues long. CDR3 bases: TGTGCCAGCAGCACTAGCGGGAGGGCCGGAGCAGATACGCAGTATTTT. Protein sequence: CASSTSGRAGADTQYF.

CDR3 protein: CASSQDGGPGNTIYF. For the CDR3, the DNA is TGCGCCAGCAGCCAAGACGGGGGGCCTGGAAACACCATATATTTT. The chain links TRBV4-3 to TRBJ1-3; perhaps TRBD1 as D (6 bases). V lost 0 bases, J lost 2 bases, and 8 bases lay in between. The CDR3 runs 15 residues. Germline V gene lookup returns CDR1 LGHNA and CDR2 YSLEER.

This chain connects TRBV6-2 or TRBV6-3 to TRBJ2-7, with D possibly TRBD2 on 5 matching bases. Trimming cost V 2 bases and J 1 base, with 12 bases left between them. Germline V gene data show CDR1 as MNHEY and CDR2 as SVGEGT. The length of the CDR3 is 15 residues. The CDR3 DNA follows: TGTGCCAGCAGTTACAGAGGGCTATCGTCCTACGAGCAGTACTTC. This gives the protein CASSYRGLSSYEQYF.

The chain couples TRBV19 to TRBJ2-1; no definite D call. The V end lost 7 bases, the J end lost 0 bases, and 10 bases lay between the germline ends. CDR1 is LNHDA, CDR2 SQIVND, per germline (reference sequence). The CDR3 totals 14 residues. The CDR3 DNA reads TGTGCCAGTACCGTGGGCAACTCCTACAATGAGCAGTTCTTC. This codes for CASTVGNSYNEQFF.

The chain joins TRBV27 to TRBJ2-7, with a tentative D call TRBD1 (5 bases). The germline V and J ends were trimmed by 9 bases and 2 bases, with 14 bases remaining between them. CDR3 length: 13 residues. CDR1 and CDR2 from the germline V gene are MNHEY and SMNVEV (reference sequence). CDR3 sequence reads: CARGHEITYEQYF. The DNA of the CDR3 is TGTGCCAGGGGGCACGAAATAACCTACGAGCAGTACTTC.